Given below is one T cell receptor (beta chain) in context. TCRdb's table, derived via immunoSEQ multiplex PCR, lists solely in-frame clones and lacks some. The sample yields 300,000 to 400,000 clones, roughly 89% seen once. The length of the CDR3 is 16 residues. Germline V gene data show CDR1 as MNHEY and CDR2 as SMNVEV (reference sequence). V lost 7 bases and J lost 5; bases outside the gene matches: 8. This sample stems from a study of blood T cell repertoires in COVID-19. About the research overall: COVID-19 samples collected from the United States, Italy and Spain covered acute and convalescent phases.

The rearrangement uses TRBV27 and TRBJ2-1; 13 bases align to TRBD2. The receptor comes from a man aged 25-45 years with COVID-19, enrolled during active disease. The source material was peripheral blood. The CDR3 nucleotides read TGTGCCAGCAAACGGACTAGCGGGAGCTTGAACAATGAGCAGTTCTTC. This translates into CASKRTSGSLNNEQFF.